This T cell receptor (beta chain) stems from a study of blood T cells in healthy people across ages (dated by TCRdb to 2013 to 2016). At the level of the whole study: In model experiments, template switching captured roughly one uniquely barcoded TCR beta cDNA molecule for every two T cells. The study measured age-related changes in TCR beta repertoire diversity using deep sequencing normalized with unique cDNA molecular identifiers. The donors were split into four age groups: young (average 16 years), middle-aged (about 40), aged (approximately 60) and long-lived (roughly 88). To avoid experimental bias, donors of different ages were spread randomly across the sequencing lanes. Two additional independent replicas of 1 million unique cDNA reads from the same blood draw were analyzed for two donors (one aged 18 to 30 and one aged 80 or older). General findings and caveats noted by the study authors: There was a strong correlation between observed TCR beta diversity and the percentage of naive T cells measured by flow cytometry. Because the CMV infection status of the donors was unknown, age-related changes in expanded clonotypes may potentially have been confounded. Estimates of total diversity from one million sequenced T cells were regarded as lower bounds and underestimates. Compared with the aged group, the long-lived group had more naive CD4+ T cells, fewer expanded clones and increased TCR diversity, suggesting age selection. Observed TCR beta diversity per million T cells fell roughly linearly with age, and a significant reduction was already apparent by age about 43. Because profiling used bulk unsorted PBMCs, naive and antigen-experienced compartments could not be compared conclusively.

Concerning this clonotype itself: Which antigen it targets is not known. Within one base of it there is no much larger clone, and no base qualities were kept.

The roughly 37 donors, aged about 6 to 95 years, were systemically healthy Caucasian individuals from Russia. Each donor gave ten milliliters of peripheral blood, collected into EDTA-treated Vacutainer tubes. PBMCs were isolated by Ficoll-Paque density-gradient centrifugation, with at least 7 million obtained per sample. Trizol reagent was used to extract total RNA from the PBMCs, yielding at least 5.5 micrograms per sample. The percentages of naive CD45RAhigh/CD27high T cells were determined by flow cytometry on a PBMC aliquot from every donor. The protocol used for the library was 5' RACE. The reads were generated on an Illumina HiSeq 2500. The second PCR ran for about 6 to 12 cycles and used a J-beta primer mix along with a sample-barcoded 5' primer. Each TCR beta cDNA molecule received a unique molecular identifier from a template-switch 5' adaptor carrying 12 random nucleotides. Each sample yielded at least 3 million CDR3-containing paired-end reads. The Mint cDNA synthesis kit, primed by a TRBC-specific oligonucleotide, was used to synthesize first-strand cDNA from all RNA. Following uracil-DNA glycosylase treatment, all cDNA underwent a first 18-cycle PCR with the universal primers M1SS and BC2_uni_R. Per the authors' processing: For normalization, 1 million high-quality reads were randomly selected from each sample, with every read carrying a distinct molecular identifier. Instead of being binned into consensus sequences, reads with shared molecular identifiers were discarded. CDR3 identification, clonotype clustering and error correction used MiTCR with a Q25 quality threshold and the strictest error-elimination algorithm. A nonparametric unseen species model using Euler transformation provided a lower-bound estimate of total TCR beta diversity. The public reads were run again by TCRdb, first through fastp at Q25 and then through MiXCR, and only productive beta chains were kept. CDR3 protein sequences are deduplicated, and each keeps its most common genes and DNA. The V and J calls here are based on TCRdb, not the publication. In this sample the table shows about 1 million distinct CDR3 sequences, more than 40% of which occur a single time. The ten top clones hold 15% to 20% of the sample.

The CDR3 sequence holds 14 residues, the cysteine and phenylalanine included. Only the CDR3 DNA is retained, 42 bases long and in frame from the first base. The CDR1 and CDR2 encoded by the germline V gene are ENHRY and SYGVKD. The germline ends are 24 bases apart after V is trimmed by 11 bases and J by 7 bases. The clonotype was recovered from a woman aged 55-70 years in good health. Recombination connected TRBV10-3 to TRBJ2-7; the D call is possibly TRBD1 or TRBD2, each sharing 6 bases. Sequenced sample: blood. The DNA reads TGTGCCTCGATGCCGGGGGCCGGGTGGGGTGAGCAGTACTTC. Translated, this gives CASMPGAGWGEQYF.